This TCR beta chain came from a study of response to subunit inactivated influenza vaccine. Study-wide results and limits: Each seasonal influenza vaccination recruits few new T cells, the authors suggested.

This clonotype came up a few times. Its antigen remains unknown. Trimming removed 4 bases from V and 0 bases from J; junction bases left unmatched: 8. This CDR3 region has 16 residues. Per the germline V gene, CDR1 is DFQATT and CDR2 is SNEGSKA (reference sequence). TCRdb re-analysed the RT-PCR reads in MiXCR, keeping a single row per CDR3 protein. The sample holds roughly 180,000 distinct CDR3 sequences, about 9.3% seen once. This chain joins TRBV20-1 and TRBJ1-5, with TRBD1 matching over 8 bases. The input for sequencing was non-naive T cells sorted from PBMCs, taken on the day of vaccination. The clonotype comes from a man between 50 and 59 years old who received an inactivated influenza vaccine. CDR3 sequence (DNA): TGCAGTGCTACTCCAGGACAGGGCGTTAGCAATCAGCCCCAGCATTTT. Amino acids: CSATPGQGVSNQPQHF.